Following are 25 T cell receptor beta chains from one sample sequenced in a study of blood T cells in healthy people across ages. With a J-beta primer mix and a sample-barcoded 5' primer, a second PCR ran 7 to 11 cycles. Each CDR3 protein gets one entry after TCRdb re-called the 5' RACE reads with MiXCR. In the table there are 850,000 or so distinct CDR3 sequences, under 35% of which are singletons. Sequenced input: blood. Receptors were obtained from a woman of 80 years or more in good health.

This clonotype was detected once. CDR3 nucleotides: TGTGCCAGTAGTTTTCAGACGACTTATAGCAATCAGCCCCAGCATTTT. The encoded protein is CASSFQTTYSNQPQHF. This sequence joins TRBV19 and TRBJ1-5; D not certain. Trimming left V 5 bases short and J 0 bases short, with 14 bases between. CDR1 LNHDA and CDR2 SQIVND come from the germline V gene (reference sequence). The CDR3 is 16 residues long. The variable domain in full, completed from reference TRBV19 and TRBJ1-5, reads DGGITQSPKYLFRKEGQNVTLSCEQNLNHDAMYWYRQDPGQGLRLIYYSQIVNDFQKGDIAEGYSVSREKKESFPLTVTSAQKNPTAFYLCASSFQTTYSNQPQHFGDGTRLSIL.

This clonotype appeared many times. The rearrangement joins TRBV10-1 to TRBJ2-6; TRBD1 agrees at 7 bases. Germline CDR1 reads WNHNN; CDR2 reads SYGVQD (reference sequence). V shed 0 bases and J 4 bases; nucleotides not matched to a gene: 3. The CDR3 is 16 amino acids. In DNA, the CDR3 is TGCGCCAGCAGTGAGTCCAGGGGGTCCGGGGCCAACGTCCTGACTTTC. Protein sequence: CASSESRGSGANVLTF.

With regard to this clonotype: A much larger clonotype is one base distant, so this may be a read error. The rearrangement uses TRBV12-3 or TRBV12-4 and TRBJ2-3; 11 nucleotides line up with TRBD2. Unmatched junction bases numbered 8, after V lost 6 bases and J lost 6 bases. This CDR3 contains 15 residues. The CDR3 loop is CASRHSGGASDTQYF. The CDR3 coding sequence is TGTGCCAGCAGACATAGCGGGGGGGCGTCGGATACGCAGTATTTT.

To note about this clonotype: This may stem from a read error, because a much larger clone lies one nucleotide away. The V call is TRBV5-1, the J call TRBJ2-5, with 7 nucleotides matching TRBD1. This CDR3 comprises 14 residues. J lost 11 bases, V lost 0 bases, and 10 bases had no gene match. Germline values: CDR1 SGHRS, CDR2 YFSETQ. DNA for the CDR3: TGCGCCAGCAGCTTGGGACAGGGTAACAATGAGCAGTACTTC. Protein: CASSLGQGNNEQYF.

This clonotype has just a few counts. Just one base apart from a much larger clone, this may be a read error. V and J are TRBV7-2 and TRBJ2-5, with 8 bases matching TRBD2. CDR1 SGHTA and CDR2 FQGNSA come from the germline V gene. With V trimmed by 5 bases and J by 11 bases, 13 bases remained unmatched. The CDR3 contains 14 residues. CDR3 loop: CASSVGGAGNEQYF. The CDR3 DNA follows: TGTGCCAGCAGCGTCGGGGGGGCTGGTAATGAGCAGTACTTC.

The gene calls are TRBV2 and TRBJ2-5; D perhaps matches TRBD2 (6 bases). The CDR3 is 15 residues long. CDR1 is SNHLY and CDR2 is FYNNEI in the germline V gene. V was pared by 6 bases and J by 0 bases, with 14 bases between. CDR3 coding DNA: TGTGCCAGCAGCAGGGACTGGTCGTACCAAGAGACCCAGTACTTC. Translated: CASSRDWSYQETQYF.

The rearrangement links TRBV21-1 to TRBJ2-5; TRBD2, as called in the table, went unchecked against the DNA. TRBV21-1 has pseudogene status. The length of the CDR3 is 17 residues. The CDR3 nucleotides read TGTGCCATCATCAAAGGAAAGGGGCCCGTGAGGCAAGAGACCCAGTACTTC. Residues: CAIIKGKGPVRQETQYF.

This clonotype was counted ten times or more. The CDR3 region has the DNA TGTGCCAGCAGCGCCGAGGGGGGGCCCACAGATACGCAGTATTTT. Amino acids: CASSAEGGPTDTQYF. V gene TRBV9 combines with J gene TRBJ2-3, with D possibly being TRBD2 (7 bases). Deletions cut 3 bases from V and 2 bases from J, with 13 bases between. The CDR3 length is 15 residues. The germline gives CDR1 SGDLS, CDR2 YYNGEE.

This clonotype was recorded many times. The rearrangement uses TRBV13 and TRBJ1-2, with TRBD1 as a possible D gene (5 bases). V was cut by 3 bases and J by 3 bases, with 14 bases left in between. There are 15 residues in the CDR3. Germline CDR1 PRHDT, CDR2 FYEKMQ (reference sequence). CDR3 region: CASSLSGFADYGYTF. CDR3 nucleotides: TGTGCCAGCAGCTTGTCAGGGTTCGCGGACTATGGCTACACCTTC.

This clonotype was seen more than once but under ten times. The chain links TRBV6-5 to TRBJ2-5; possible D gene TRBD1, 6 bases. The CDR3 loop spans 17 amino acids. The V and J ends lost 5 bases and 0 bases respectively, with 19 bases between them. CDR1 is MNHEY and CDR2 is SVGAGI in the germline V gene. DNA for the CDR3: TGTGCCAGCAGTACACGAACGGACAGCCAGTACCAAGAGACCCAGTACTTC. It encodes CASSTRTDSQYQETQYF.

This sequence joins TRBV7-2 and TRBJ1-4; TRBD1 aligns across 8 bases. Germline CDR1 and CDR2: SGHTA and FQGNSA. The CDR3 is made up of 16 amino acids. J was trimmed by 4 bases and V by 5 bases; bases with no gene match: 9. Here the CDR3 reads CASSVDRVRGNEKLFF. For the CDR3, the DNA is TGTGCCAGCAGCGTGGACAGGGTCCGGGGTAATGAAAAACTGTTTTTT. The variable domain in full, with the rest retrieved from reference TRBV7-2 and TRBJ1-4, is GAGVSQSPSNKVTEKGKDVELRCDPISGHTALYWYRQSLGQGLEFLIYFQGNSAPDKSGLPSDRFSAERTGGSVSTLTIQRTQQEDSAVYLCASSVDRVRGNEKLFFGSGTQLSVL.

Note on this clonotype: A much larger clone lies a single base off, so this may be a read error. The V and J genes are TRBV7-9 and TRBJ2-3; TRBD2 might be the D (6 bases). With 9 bases removed from V and 5 bases from J, the gap between germline ends came to 12 bases. CDR3 length equals 12 residues. Germline V gene lookup returns CDR1 SEHNR and CDR2 FQNEAQ (reference sequence). In DNA, the CDR3 is TGTGCCAGACAATTGCGGGGAGATACGCAGTATTTT. Translating gives CARQLRGDTQYF. Combining the CDR3 with reference TRBV7-9 and TRBJ2-3 gives the whole variable domain DTGVSQNPRHKITKRGQNVTFRCDPISEHNRLYWYRQTLGQGPEFLTYFQNEAQLEKSRLLSDRFSAERPKGSFSTLEIQRTEQGDSAMYLCARQLRGDTQYFGPGTRLTVL.

This clonotype appeared many times. The CDR3 is CSARVTGMDGYTF. CDR3 sequence (DNA): TGCAGTGCTAGAGTGACAGGGATGGATGGCTACACCTTC. The chain has TRBV20-1 and TRBJ1-2, with 7 bases matching TRBD1. Losses at the gene ends were 1 base for V and 6 bases for J; bases not matched to a gene: 5. The CDR3 covers 13 residues. CDR1 and CDR2 (germline): DFQATT, SNEGSKA (reference sequence).

This clonotype appeared a single time. This could be a read error, since a much larger clone is one nucleotide away. V is TRBV5-1 and J is TRBJ2-3; a weak D match, TRBD2 (6 bases). Germline V lookup: CDR1 SGHRS, CDR2 YFSETQ. Trimming cost V 10 bases and J 0 bases, with 12 bases left between them. The CDR3 consists of 13 residues. CDR3 in amino acids: CACLEGSTDTQYF. In nucleotides, the CDR3 is TGCGCCTGCTTGGAGGGAAGCACAGATACGCAGTATTTT.

The chain joins TRBV5-1 to TRBJ2-3; perhaps TRBD1 as D (6 bases). Trimming pared 0 bases from V and 0 bases from J, leaving 20 bases between. The CDR3 is made up of 19 amino acids. Per the germline V gene, CDR1 is SGHRS and CDR2 is YFSETQ. The CDR3 protein is CASSLGSWGQLTSTDTQYF. In DNA form, the CDR3 reads TGCGCCAGCAGCTTGGGAAGTTGGGGGCAGTTGACTAGCACAGATACGCAGTATTTT.

Comments on this clonotype: Since a much larger clone is just one base distant, this may be a read error. The chain carries TRBV10-3 and TRBJ2-5; D uncertain. Trimming stripped 6 bases from V and 1 base from J, with 9 bases between. The length of the CDR3 is 13 residues. Germline lookup yields CDR1 ENHRY and CDR2 SYGVKD. The DNA of the CDR3 is TGTGCCATCAGGGTGTATAGCCAAGAGACCCAGTACTTC. Protein sequence: CAIRVYSQETQYF.

This clonotype showed up many times. The junction differs from germline at one of its ends, possibly a read error. The chain links TRBV9 to TRBJ2-1; unclear D gene. This CDR3 comprises 14 residues. Germline loops: CDR1 SGDLS, CDR2 YYNGEE. The DNA for the CDR3 is TGCGCCAGCAGCCGAACCTCCTCCTACAATGAGCAGTTCTTC. This sequence encodes CASSRTSSYNEQFF.

As concerns this clonotype: This may come from a read error, since a much larger clone is one base off. Likely a read error: the CDR3 ends without its conserved phenylalanine or tryptophan. The rearrangement uses TRBV5-5 and TRBJ1-2; 9 bases map to TRBD1. Germline CDR1 SGHKS, CDR2 YYEKEE (reference sequence). V was pared by 5 bases and J by 8 bases, with 10 bases of the junction left unmatched. CDR3 length: 14 residues. The CDR3 DNA reads as TGTGCCAGCAGAATGGACAGGGGATCTTCGGGCTACACCGTC. It codes for CASRMDRGSSGYTV.

This clonotype has a count of ten or more. The chain joins TRBV29-1 to TRBJ2-3; D gene ambiguous. Trimming took 3 bases from V and 8 from J, leaving 15 bases between them. Germline CDR1 is SQVTM and CDR2 is ANQGSEA. The length of the CDR3 is 13 residues. As DNA, the CDR3 is TGCAGCGTTGAGTGGACGGAGTCGGTTACGCAGTATTTT. Its translation: CSVEWTESVTQYF.

On this clonotype itself: Being one base from a much bigger clone, this may be a read error. The chain recombines TRBV6-6 with TRBJ2-5; 7 bases are a match to TRBD1. Germline V gene data show CDR1 as MNHNY and CDR2 as SVGAGI (reference sequence). The CDR3 covers 15 residues. V was clipped by 2 bases and J by 1 base; unmatched bases: 4. The CDR3 protein is CASSYPTGTQETQYF. The CDR3 coding sequence is TGTGCCAGCAGTTACCCGACAGGGACCCAAGAGACCCAGTACTTC.

Only one count was recorded for this clonotype. Possible read error: a much larger clone is one base away. This CDR3 is CASSKGTASDYGYTF. CDR3 sequence (DNA): TGTGCCAGCAGCAAAGGGACAGCCTCTGACTATGGCTACACCTTC. The chain employs TRBV21-1 and TRBJ1-2; the table's D call, TRBD1, has no DNA check behind it. TRBV21-1 is designated a pseudogene. The CDR3 is made up of 15 amino acids.

The chain is built from TRBV6-2 or TRBV6-3 and TRBJ2-5; 8 positions agree with TRBD2. The germline gives CDR1 MNHEY, CDR2 SVGEGT. V trimming: 3 bases; J trimming: 1 base; junction bases outside the gene matches: 10. There are 17 residues in the CDR3. This CDR3 is CASSYPGLRGGQETQYF. CDR3 DNA: TGTGCCAGCAGTTATCCAGGCCTCCGGGGGGGCCAAGAGACCCAGTACTTC.

V usage is TRBV10-3 and J usage is TRBJ2-5, with D possibly matching TRBD1 (5 bases). CDR1 and CDR2 (germline): ENHRY, SYGVKD. Trimming left V 2 bases short and J 2 bases short, with 12 bases between. The CDR3 extends over 15 amino acids. Written as DNA, the CDR3 is TGTGCCATCAGTGAGGGGGCAGCAACTCAAGAGACCCAGTACTTC. Protein: CAISEGAATQETQYF.

This clonotype was found many times. V is TRBV10-3 and J is TRBJ2-7; no firm D call. The V end was cut by 0 bases, the J end by 6 bases, with 9 bases between. The CDR3 has 13 amino acids. From germline, CDR1 is ENHRY and CDR2 SYGVKD. In DNA form, the CDR3 reads TGTGCCATCAGTGAGTCAAGGCTCTCCGAGCAGTACTTC. It translates to CAISESRLSEQYF.

On this clonotype: An end of the junction does not agree with germline; a read error may underlie this. The genes are TRBV12-3 or TRBV12-4 and TRBJ2-3; 9 bases map to TRBD2. The CDR3 length is 15 residues. In DNA, the CDR3 is TGTGCCAGCAGTCAATACAGGACTAGCGCAGATGCGCAGTATTTT. Amino acids: CASSQYRTSADAQYF.